This T cell receptor (beta chain) was captured in a study of Ad26.COV2.S vaccination and SARS-CoV-2 variants. The CDR3 consists of 15 residues. The germline V and J ends were trimmed by 10 bases and 1 base, with 17 bases remaining between them. Germline V lookup: CDR1 MDHEN, CDR2 SYDVKM. Specified treatment: about 20 received Ad26.COV2.S at low or high dose, single or two shots; several received placebo; per-sample allocation not given. All samples were drawn on day 63, counting from the first vaccine or placebo injection. TCRdb's copy holds only in-frame clones and misses some; the assay was immunoSEQ multiplex PCR. Of about 240,000 clones listed, around 89% were seen once; the top ten hold about 10%.

The receptor's source is a person between 18 and 65 years old who received the Ad26.COV2.S COVID-19 vaccine or a placebo. Sample: peripheral blood, taken in a trial of Ad26.COV2.S vaccine versus placebo. The rearrangement joins TRBV28 to TRBJ1-5, with D perhaps matching TRBD1 (5 bases). CDR3 nucleotide sequence: TGTGCCACCCCCGGCAGGGTAGGAAGCAATCAGCCCCAGCATTTT. It encodes CATPGRVGSNQPQHF.